Each of the 10 T cell receptor beta chains below was sequenced from the same sample in a study of T cells in localized non-small cell lung cancer. Profiling relied on immunoSEQ multiplex PCR, and the TCRdb table lists in-frame clones only, not all of them. The sample shows 15,000 to 20,000 clones, over 70% of them seen only once. Specimen: peripheral blood, collected before any cancer treatment. The receptor source for this set is a male donor aged 60 or over with stage I lung adenocarcinoma.

The J gene is TRBJ2-3, the V gene TRBV7-3; TRBD2 aligns across 10 bases. The CDR3 is 14 residues long. Germline assignment: CDR1 SGHTA and CDR2 FQGTGA. After removal of 3 bases from V and 5 bases from J, the junction contained 2 bases not matched to a gene. This CDR3 reads CASSFLAGEDTQYF. Here the CDR3 DNA reads TGTGCCAGCAGCTTCCTAGCGGGAGAAGATACGCAGTATTTT. Looking up the rest from reference TRBV7-3 and TRBJ2-3 gives the full variable domain: GAGVSQTPSNKVTEKGKYVELRCDPISGHTALYWYRQSLGQGPEFLIYFQGTGAADDSGLPNDRFFAVRPEGSVSTLKIQRTERGDSAVYLCASSFLAGEDTQYFGPGTRLTVL.

The chain has TRBV6-6 and TRBJ1-6; 7 nucleotides match TRBD1. The junction had 9 bases not matched to a gene; V was cut back by 6 bases and J by 7 bases. The CDR3 length is 15 residues. Germline CDR1 is MNHNY and CDR2 is SVGAGI (reference sequence). The CDR3 loop reads CASRRQQGFNSPLHF. CDR3 DNA sequence: TGTGCCAGCAGGCGGCAACAGGGGTTCAATTCACCCCTCCACTTT.

This chain uses TRBV2 with TRBJ1-6, with 9 bases matching TRBD1. The ends lost 6 bases at V and 9 bases at J; junction bases unmatched: 9. Looked up from germline, CDR1 is SNHLY and CDR2 is FYNNEI. The CDR3 consists of 15 residues. CDR3 nucleotides: TGTGCCAGCAGGGGGACAGGGCCCGCGAGTTCACCCCTCCACTTT. Translating it yields CASRGTGPASSPLHF.

The CDR3 region has the DNA TGTGCCAGCAGGCTCCGGACAACAGGGAACTACGAGCAGTACTTC. Protein sequence: CASRLRTTGNYEQYF. The chain is built from TRBV6-6 and TRBJ2-7, with D perhaps TRBD1 (6 bases). The CDR3 is 15 residues long. Germline V gene sequence: CDR1 MNHNY, CDR2 SVGAGI (reference sequence). Trimming removed 6 bases from V and 3 bases from J, with 18 bases in between.

The rearrangement joins TRBV28 to TRBJ2-1, with 8 bases lining up with TRBD1. The length of the CDR3 is 12 residues. CDR1 and CDR2 (germline): MDHEN, SYDVKM. The V gene end was trimmed by 5 bases and the J gene end by 8 bases; junction bases not matched to a gene: 2. CDR3 nucleotide sequence: TGTGCCAGCAGTCCGACAGGGGATGAGCAGTTCTTC. This translates into CASSPTGDEQFF.

The chain uses TRBV5-8 and TRBJ1-4, with a possible D match to TRBD1 (6 bases). Germline values: CDR1 SGHTS, CDR2 YDEGEE. V was trimmed by 4 bases and J by 6 bases, leaving 16 bases between them. This CDR3 comprises 15 residues. Written as DNA, the CDR3 is TGTGCCAGCAGCCGAACATGGGGGGGCGATGAAAAACTGTTTTTT. Its protein is CASSRTWGGDEKLFF. The full variable domain, rest sourced from reference TRBV5-8 and TRBJ1-4, is EAGVTQSPTHLIKTRGQQATLRCSPISGHTSVYWYQQALGLGLQFLLWYDEGEERNRGNFPPRFSGRQFPNYSSELNVNALELEDSALYLCASSRTWGGDEKLFFGSGTQLSVL.

The chain combines TRBV19 with TRBJ1-5, with 9 nucleotides matching TRBD1. V lost 5 bases and J lost 4; bases outside the gene matches: 12. The CDR3 is made up of 17 amino acids. Per the germline V gene, CDR1 is LNHDA and CDR2 is SQIVND (reference sequence). CDR3 bases: TGTGCCAGTAGTGCCGGGACAGGGAATCATTGGAATCAGCCCCAGCATTTT. Protein sequence: CASSAGTGNHWNQPQHF.

The chain combines TRBV2 with TRBJ2-5; TRBD1 matches at 9 bases. Germline CDR1 reads SNHLY; CDR2 reads FYNNEI. V lost 10 bases to trimming and J lost 3 bases; unmatched junction nucleotides: 6. The length of the CDR3 is 13 residues. This CDR3 is CAKTGGLEETQYF. The CDR3 DNA follows: TGTGCCAAGACAGGGGGACTCGAAGAGACCCAGTACTTC.

The gene calls are TRBV5-3 and TRBJ2-7; 10 bases are shared with TRBD1. TRBV5-3 is an open reading frame whose function is uncertain. The CDR3 consists of 14 residues. Trimming removed 8 bases from V and 4 bases from J; junction bases left unmatched: 9. In DNA form, the CDR3 reads TGTGCCAGCAGTTCCCCGGGACAGGGGTACGAGCAGTACTTC. The encoded protein is CASSSPGQGYEQYF.

V and J are TRBV7-2 and TRBJ2-7; D remains unclear. The germline CDR1 and CDR2 sequences are SGHTA and FQGNSA. The CDR3 length is 12 residues. V lost 5 bases and J lost 4, with 9 bases in between. CDR3 in amino acids: CASSGPGYEQYF. CDR3 nucleotides: TGTGCCAGCAGCGGCCCTGGGTACGAGCAGTACTTC.